The 24 T cell receptor beta chains listed next were all sequenced from one sample in a study of blood T cell repertoires in COVID-19. Using immunoSEQ multiplex PCR, the repertoire was profiled, and TCRdb retains in-frame clones only, with some absent. This table has 85,000 to 95,000 clones, roughly 86% appearing once. The sequenced sample consisted of peripheral blood. Source of these receptors: a human donor with acute or convalescent COVID-19. The donor label of this sample is uncertain.

This clone was counted a single time. This rearrangement joins TRBV27 to TRBJ1-6; 11 positions match TRBD1. Germline V gives CDR1 MNHEY, CDR2 SMNVEV (reference sequence). Trimming removed 6 bases from V and 7 bases from J; junction bases left unmatched: 5. The CDR3 spans 15 residues. The CDR3 spells CASSRTGGGNSPLHF. DNA of the CDR3: TGTGCCAGCAGCCGGACAGGGGGCGGGAATTCACCCCTCCACTTT.

This rearrangement joins TRBV2 to TRBJ1-2; D not certain. This CDR3 has 13 amino acids. Germline V gives CDR1 SNHLY, CDR2 FYNNEI. The V and J ends lost 3 bases and 3 bases respectively, with 8 bases between them. Here the CDR3 DNA reads TGTGCCAGCAGTGAGGCAGGCTACTATGGCTACACCTTC. Translated, it gives CASSEAGYYGYTF.

V and J are TRBV27 and TRBJ2-7, with 8 bases that match TRBD1. Germline CDR1 MNHEY, CDR2 SMNVEV (reference sequence). The V and J ends lost 6 bases and 4 bases, in that order; junction bases with no gene match: 5. The CDR3 sequence is 13 residues long. The CDR3: CASSGTGGYEQYF. As DNA, the CDR3 is TGTGCCAGCAGCGGGACAGGCGGATACGAGCAGTACTTC.

This chain joins TRBV7-2 and TRBJ2-3; no definite D call. Germline V CDR1 and CDR2: SGHTA, FQGNSA. This CDR3 has 12 residues. V gave up 6 bases and J gave up 2 bases, with 6 bases separating them. CDR3 protein: CASSGFTDTQYF. CDR3 nucleotide sequence: TGTGCCAGCAGTGGCTTCACAGATACGCAGTATTTT.

The rearrangement uses TRBV7-2 and TRBJ2-1, with D uncertain. The CDR3 has 12 amino acids. Germline values: CDR1 SGHTA, CDR2 FQGNSA. The V gene lost 5 bases and the J gene lost 9 bases, with 11 bases spanning the gap. The CDR3 is CASSEYLGEQFF. CDR3 DNA sequence: TGTGCCAGCAGCGAGTACCTAGGTGAGCAGTTCTTC.

The gene calls are TRBV6-5 and TRBJ1-2, with 10 bases matching TRBD1. The V and J ends lost 5 bases and 6 bases, in that order; junction bases with no gene match: 6. The CDR3 is 14 amino acids. Germline V lookup: CDR1 MNHEY, CDR2 SVGAGI. The CDR3 coding sequence is TGTGCCAGCAGTATTGACAGGGGGCGCGATGGCTACACCTTC. It is translated as CASSIDRGRDGYTF.

The chain is built from TRBV30 and TRBJ1-4; no clear D. V was clipped by 0 bases and J by 13 bases, with 12 bases between them. The CDR3 loop spans 12 amino acids. Per germline, CDR1 GTSNPN and CDR2 SVGIG (reference sequence). The CDR3, as DNA: TGTGCCTGGAGTGTATCGTCGGGAGGACTGTTTTTT. Its protein product is CAWSVSSGGLFF. The full variable domain, in which reference TRBV30 and TRBJ1-4 provide the parts outside the CDR3, is SQTIHQWPATLVQPVGSPLSLECTVEGTSNPNLYWYRQAAGRGLQLLFYSVGIGQISSEVPQNLSASRPQDRQFILSSKKLLLSDSGFYLCAWSVSSGGLFFGSGTQLSVL.

This sequence joins TRBV5-1 and TRBJ2-2, with 8 bases aligning to TRBD1. CDR3 length equals 17 residues. In germline, CDR1 is SGHRS, CDR2 YFSETQ. Trimming removed 0 bases from V and 7 bases from J; junction bases left unmatched: 11. The CDR3 protein is CASSLGPRTGNRGELFF. CDR3 bases: TGCGCCAGCAGCTTGGGGCCTAGGACAGGGAATCGCGGGGAGCTGTTTTTT.

The chain combines TRBV7-9 with TRBJ2-1; TRBD2 aligns across 12 bases. CDR1 SEHNR and CDR2 FQNEAQ come from the germline V gene (reference sequence). V trimming: 3 bases; J trimming: 15 bases; junction bases outside the gene matches: 6. This CDR3 is 13 amino acids long. DNA of the CDR3: TGTGCCAGCAGCTTCCCTAGCGGGGGGGACGGGTTCTTC. Residues: CASSFPSGGDGFF.

V gene TRBV4-3 combines with J gene TRBJ2-1; 9 bases map to TRBD2. CDR1 and CDR2 from the germline V gene are LGHNA and YSLEER. Trimming took 3 bases from V and 4 from J; bases not matched to a gene: 10. This CDR3 is built from 17 residues. The CDR3 here is CASSQEPGLAPYNEQFF. The CDR3 bases are TGCGCCAGCAGCCAGGAACCGGGACTAGCCCCTTACAATGAGCAGTTCTTC.

This sequence joins TRBV4-2 and TRBJ2-2, with TRBD2 identical over 10 bases. Germline loops: CDR1 LGHNA, CDR2 YNFKEQ. With 3 bases clipped from V and 1 base from J, the junction kept 8 bases outside the gene matches. The CDR3 length is 18 residues. The CDR3 DNA reads as TGTGCCAGCAGCCAGGGGGCTAGCGGGGGACAGAACACCGGGGAGCTGTTTTTT. Its translation is CASSQGASGGQNTGELFF.

The chain recombines TRBV5-6 with TRBJ1-4; possibly TRBD1 for D (5 bases). The CDR3 totals 15 residues. The germline V gene encodes CDR1 SGHDT and CDR2 YYEEEE. V shed 4 bases and J shed 5 bases, with 15 bases lying between them. CDR3 amino acids: CASSPGFSSNEKLFF. DNA of the CDR3: TGTGCCAGCAGCCCAGGGTTCTCTTCGAATGAAAAACTGTTTTTT.

The table lists this clone with a few counts. J is TRBJ2-7 and V is TRBV6-5; D perhaps matches TRBD2 (6 bases). This CDR3 spans 14 amino acids. The V gene lost 6 bases and the J gene lost 4 bases, with 16 bases spanning the gap. In germline, CDR1 is MNHEY, CDR2 SVGAGI. The CDR3 loop reads CASSPGRDFYEQYF. The CDR3, as DNA: TGTGCCAGCAGCCCCGGAAGGGACTTTTACGAGCAGTACTTC.

The chain employs TRBV24-1 and TRBJ2-7; weak D call: TRBD1 (6 bases). Germline V lookup: CDR1 KGHDR, CDR2 SFDVKD. Deletions cut 4 bases from V and 3 bases from J, with 21 bases between. This CDR3 has 17 residues. The chain's CDR3 is CATSDKSGALHFYEQYF. The CDR3 DNA follows: TGTGCCACCAGTGACAAATCAGGGGCCCTTCATTTCTACGAGCAGTACTTC.

This clone was detected once. The CDR3 region has the DNA TGTGCCAGCTCACCAGGAGGACAGGCTAACTATGGCTACACCTTC. Translating it yields CASSPGGQANYGYTF. This chain joins TRBV18 and TRBJ1-2, with 7 positions matching TRBD1. This CDR3 spans 15 amino acids. With 2 bases clipped from V and 0 bases from J, the junction kept 3 bases outside the gene matches. Per the germline V gene, CDR1 is KGHSH and CDR2 is LQKENI.

This clone was detected only a few times. The chain combines TRBV4-1 with TRBJ1-3; maybe TRBD1 (5 bases). CDR1 and CDR2 from the germline V gene are MGHRA and YSYEKL. Trimming shortened V by 1 base and J by 0 bases, and 7 bases separated the two germline ends. The CDR3 length is 15 residues. The CDR3 DNA is TGCGCCAGCAGCCAAGGGGACTCCTCTGGAAACACCATATATTTT. Protein product: CASSQGDSSGNTIYF.

J is TRBJ2-1 and V is TRBV6-2 or TRBV6-3; 7 bases are shared with TRBD2. The length of the CDR3 is 15 residues. Germline V gene lookup returns CDR1 MNHEY and CDR2 SVGEGT. Germline trimming cut 0 bases from V and 6 bases from J; bases unmatched to any gene: 5. The CDR3 protein is CASSYSISGGNEQFF. CDR3 sequence (DNA): TGTGCCAGCAGTTACTCGATTTCGGGAGGCAATGAGCAGTTCTTC.

This chain links TRBV10-3 with TRBJ1-2; TRBD1 matches 11 bases. CDR3 length: 14 amino acids. Losses at the gene ends were 6 bases for V and 2 bases for J; bases not matched to a gene: 2. Germline V lookup: CDR1 ENHRY, CDR2 SYGVKD. The CDR3 loop is CAIRGDRGNYGYTF. The CDR3 nucleotides read TGTGCCATCAGGGGGGACAGGGGGAACTATGGCTACACCTTC.

The rearrangement joins TRBV5-1 to TRBJ2-7, with TRBD1 as a possible D gene (5 bases). Germline loops: CDR1 SGHRS, CDR2 YFSETQ. The CDR3 has 14 amino acids. The V end was cut by 6 bases, the J end by 2 bases, with 15 bases between. The CDR3 reads CASTEQVGTYEQYF. In DNA, the CDR3 is TGCGCCAGCACCGAACAGGTCGGAACCTACGAGCAGTACTTC. The entire variable domain, with the rest obtained from reference TRBV5-1 and TRBJ2-7, is as follows: KAGVTQTPRYLIKTRGQQVTLSCSPISGHRSVSWYQQTPGQGLQFLFEYFSETQRNKGNFPGRFSGRQFSNSRSEMNVSTLELGDSALYLCASTEQVGTYEQYFGPGTRLTVT.

CDR3 sequence reads: CASSELAPGANVLTF. In DNA, the CDR3 is TGTGCCAGCAGTGAACTGGCACCTGGGGCCAACGTCCTGACTTTC. The J gene is TRBJ2-6, the V gene TRBV6-1; D ambiguous. Germline V gene lookup returns CDR1 MNHNS and CDR2 SASEGT. V lost 2 bases to trimming and J lost 2 bases, with 7 bases between them. The CDR3 is made up of 15 amino acids.

The V and J genes are TRBV19 and TRBJ2-1; 10 bases are a match to TRBD2. J gave up 9 bases and V 6 bases, and 14 bases lay outside the gene matches. The CDR3 length is 16 residues. Germline V gives CDR1 LNHDA, CDR2 SQIVND (reference sequence). The CDR3 is CASSPGWSSGGGEQFF. The DNA of the CDR3 is TGTGCCAGTAGCCCGGGTTGGTCTAGCGGGGGTGGTGAGCAGTTCTTC. Using reference TRBV19 and TRBJ2-1 for the parts outside the CDR3, the full variable domain is DGGITQSPKYLFRKEGQNVTLSCEQNLNHDAMYWYRQDPGQGLRLIYYSQIVNDFQKGDIAEGYSVSREKKESFPLTVTSAQKNPTAFYLCASSPGWSSGGGEQFFGPGTRLTVL.

The chain combines TRBV9 with TRBJ2-2; perhaps TRBD2 as D (6 bases). The ends were cut back, 2 bases at V and 5 bases at J, with 22 bases in the middle. The CDR3 totals 18 residues. Germline-derived CDR1 and CDR2 are SGDLS and YYNGEE. The CDR3 is CASSVPSGGVARTGELFF. DNA of the CDR3: TGTGCCAGCAGCGTCCCATCAGGAGGGGTCGCGAGGACCGGGGAGCTGTTTTTT.

Concerning this clone: Distinct nucleotide sequences in the sample also encode this CDR3. The CDR3 sequence is CASSSGTGDTEAFF. The CDR3 coding sequence is TGTGCCAGCAGCTCCGGGACAGGGGACACTGAAGCTTTCTTT. The V and J genes are TRBV7-9 and TRBJ1-1, with TRBD1 matching 10 bases. Trimming at V came to 4 bases and at J to 3 bases, leaving 2 bases not matched to a gene. The germline gives CDR1 SEHNR, CDR2 FQNEAQ (reference sequence). The length of the CDR3 is 14 residues.

The chain joins TRBV9 to TRBJ2-5; 8 positions match TRBD2. CDR1 is SGDLS, CDR2 YYNGEE, per germline. The CDR3 length is 15 residues. The V gene end was trimmed by 4 bases and the J gene end by 4 bases; junction bases not matched to a gene: 9. The chain's CDR3 is CASSTHGGAGETQYF. The CDR3 DNA sequence: TGTGCCAGCAGCACGCACGGGGGGGCCGGAGAGACCCAGTACTTC. Full variable domain (missing parts from reference TRBV9 and TRBJ2-5): DSGVTQTPKHLITATGQRVTLRCSPRSGDLSVYWYQQSLDQGLQFLIQYYNGEERAKGNILERFSAQQFPDLHSELNLSSLELGDSALYFCASSTHGGAGETQYFGPGTRLLVL.